This TCR beta chain originates from a study of early T cells in non-severe SARS-CoV-2 infection. Looking at the study overall: Sequencing targeted bulk RNA from unsorted whole blood, leaving chains unpaired.

J gave up 4 bases and V 6 bases, and 7 bases lay outside the gene matches. Germline V gene lookup returns CDR1 LNHDA and CDR2 SQIVND (reference sequence). The length of the CDR3 is 15 residues. Individual cDNA molecules were tagged with unique molecular identifiers, the study reported. TCRdb ran MiXCR on the 5' RACE reads and lists one entry per CDR3 protein. Of 110,000 or so distinct CDR3 sequences in the sample, 12% were seen once. The chain is built from TRBV19 and TRBJ2-3; TRBD2 matches at 10 bases. Sequenced material: whole blood. The sequence was collected from an adult who was a healthcare worker with PCR-confirmed SARS-CoV-2 infection or an uninfected control (not recorded which). In DNA form, the CDR3 reads TGTGCCAGTAGGGGGAGGACTAGCGGTCCAGATACGCAGTATTTT. Residues: CASRGRTSGPDTQYF.